The TCR beta chain under discussion was sequenced for a study of T cell changes during pregnancy in multiple sclerosis. This CDR3 is built from 15 residues. With V trimmed by 1 base and J by 7 bases, 7 bases remained unmatched. Germline CDR1 reads SGHTA; CDR2 reads FQGNSA. TCRdb keeps only in-frame clones here, not all; method: immunoSEQ multiplex PCR. The data contain about 98,000 clones, 92% of them singletons. This sequence originates from a female donor in good health, enrolled as a control in a pregnancy study. The sample here was peripheral blood, taken after pregnancy. The chain links TRBV7-2 to TRBJ1-5; 7 nucleotides match TRBD1. The CDR3 sequence is CASSLGAGGRQPQHF. In nucleotides, the CDR3 is TGTGCCAGCAGCTTAGGGGCAGGGGGACGACAGCCCCAGCATTTT.